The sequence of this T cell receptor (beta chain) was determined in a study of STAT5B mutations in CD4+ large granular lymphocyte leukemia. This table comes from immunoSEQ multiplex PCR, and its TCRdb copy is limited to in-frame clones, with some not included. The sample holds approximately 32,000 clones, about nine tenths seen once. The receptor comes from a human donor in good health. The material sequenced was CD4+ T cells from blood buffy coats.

In nucleotides, the CDR3 is TGTGCCAGCAGCGTCGACGGGAACACTGAAGCTTTCTTT. Translated: CASSVDGNTEAFF. The chain is built from TRBV7-2 and TRBJ1-1; D remains ambiguous. Trimming left V 5 bases short and J 1 base short, with 8 bases between. The CDR3 covers 13 residues. Germline V gene lookup returns CDR1 SGHTA and CDR2 FQGNSA.